This T cell receptor (beta chain) is from a study of T cells after posttransplantation cyclophosphamide. This clone was seen at least ten times. Its target is not known. Cyclophosphamide on days +3 and +4 followed busulfan-fludarabine conditioning and a marrow graft. The study's findings and limits: Skin or GI-infiltrating T cells shared few TRB sequences with blood. Recipient CMV seropositivity and CMV reactivation strongly tracked TRB clonality. Donor CD8+ memory clones often dominated recipient blood repertoires at later times.

Measured with immunoSEQ multiplex PCR; TCRdb has only the in-frame clones, and not every one. The sample holds 5,500 to 6,500 clones, and no clone turns up only once. Germline V gene data show CDR1 as KGHSH and CDR2 as LQKENI. The CDR3 length is 14 residues. Trimming took 1 base from V and 4 from J; bases not matched to a gene: 4. The V call is TRBV18, the J call TRBJ2-7; 7 bases are shared with TRBD1. The sequences come from PBMCs, collected after allogeneic stem cell transplant with posttransplant cyclophosphamide. The receptor was derived from a male patient in his sixties who received an allogeneic stem cell transplant from a related donor, was CMV-positive, and had no GVHD. Some T cells may have come from the graft donor. The CDR3: CASSPLGQYYEQYF. The CDR3 nucleotides are TGTGCCAGCTCACCACTGGGACAGTATTACGAGCAGTACTTC.